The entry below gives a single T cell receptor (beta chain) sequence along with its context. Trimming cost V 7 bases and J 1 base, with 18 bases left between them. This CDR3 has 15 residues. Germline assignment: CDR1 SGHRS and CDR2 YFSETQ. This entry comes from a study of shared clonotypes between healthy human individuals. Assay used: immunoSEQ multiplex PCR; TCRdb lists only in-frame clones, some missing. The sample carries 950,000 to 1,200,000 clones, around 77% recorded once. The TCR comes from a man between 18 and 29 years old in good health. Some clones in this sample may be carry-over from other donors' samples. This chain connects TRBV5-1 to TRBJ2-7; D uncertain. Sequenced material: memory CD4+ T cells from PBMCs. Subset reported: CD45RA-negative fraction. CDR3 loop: CASGNPGSQSYEQYF. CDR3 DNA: TGCGCCAGCGGAAATCCCGGGTCCCAATCCTACGAGCAGTACTTC.